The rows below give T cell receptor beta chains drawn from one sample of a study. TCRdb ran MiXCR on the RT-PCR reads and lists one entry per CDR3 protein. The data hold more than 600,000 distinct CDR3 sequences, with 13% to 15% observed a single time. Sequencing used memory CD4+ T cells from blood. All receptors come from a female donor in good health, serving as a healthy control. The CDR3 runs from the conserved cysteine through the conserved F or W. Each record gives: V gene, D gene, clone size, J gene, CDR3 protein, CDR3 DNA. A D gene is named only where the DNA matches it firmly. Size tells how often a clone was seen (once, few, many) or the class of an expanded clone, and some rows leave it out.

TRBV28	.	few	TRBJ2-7	CASRSWDEQYF	TGTGCCAGCAGGTCATGGGACGAGCAGTACTTC
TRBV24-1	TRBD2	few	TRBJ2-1	CATSDALAGVYNEQFF	TGTGCCACCAGTGATGCACTAGCGGGAGTATACAATGAGCAGTTCTTC
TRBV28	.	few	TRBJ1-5	CASSSGYRGNQPQHF	TGTGCCAGCAGTTCGGGGTATCGGGGGAATCAGCCCCAGCATTTT
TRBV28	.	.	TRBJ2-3	CATASDSSTDTQYF	TGTGCCACCGCTAGCGACTCAAGCACAGATACGCAGTATTTT
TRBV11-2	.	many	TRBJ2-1	CASSLDYRSDEQFF	TGTGCCAGCAGCTTAGATTACCGAAGCGATGAGCAGTTCTTC
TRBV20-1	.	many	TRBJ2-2	CSARVGTQGGTGELFF	TGCAGTGCTAGAGTGGGGACACAGGGAGGGACCGGGGAGCTGTTTTTT
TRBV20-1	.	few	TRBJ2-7	CSAGTDGGEQYF	TGCAGTGCTGGGACCGACGGGGGCGAGCAGTACTTC
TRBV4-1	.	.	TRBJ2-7	CASSQDGSWGTREQYF	TGCGCCAGCAGCCAAGATGGATCTTGGGGTACTAGAGAGCAGTACTTC
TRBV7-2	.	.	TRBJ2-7	CASSFSRNTYEQYF	TGTGCCAGCAGCTTTTCTAGAAATACCTACGAGCAGTACTTC
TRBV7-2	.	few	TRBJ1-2	CASSKQGANGYTF	TGTGCCAGCAGCAAACAGGGCGCGAATGGCTACACCTTC
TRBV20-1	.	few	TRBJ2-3	CSAEFSGPPQYF	TGCAGTGCCGAGTTCTCGGGCCCCCCGCAGTATTTT